Below, 19 T cell receptor beta chains from the same sample are listed, as sequenced in a study of T cell responses to AZD1222 COVID-19 vaccine. Sequencing was performed with immunoSEQ multiplex PCR; in TCRdb, only in-frame clones are kept and a portion is missing. The sample records around 100,000 clones, over 75% being singletons. Sequencing was performed on peripheral blood, taken on day 0 of AZD1222 vaccination. The origin of the receptors is an adult in good health.

The chain joins TRBV10-1 to TRBJ1-2; D call uncertain. Germline CDR1 WNHNN, CDR2 SYGVQD (reference sequence). Trimming pared 6 bases from V and 1 base from J, leaving 15 bases between. The CDR3 runs to 15 residues. The CDR3 DNA is TGCGCCAGCAGCGTATGCCTATCAGGTAACTATGGCTACACCTTC. Amino acids: CASSVCLSGNYGYTF.

This clone was seen more than once but under ten times. The genes are TRBV5-6 and TRBJ1-2; D is perhaps TRBD1 (5 bases). CDR1 and CDR2 from the germline V gene are SGHDT and YYEEEE. The CDR3 runs 13 residues. V was clipped by 7 bases and J by 3 bases, with 13 bases between them. CDR3: CASFRGAHYGYTF. DNA of the CDR3: TGTGCCAGCTTTAGGGGTGCCCACTATGGCTACACCTTC.

This chain links TRBV3-1 (or the pseudogene TRBV3-2) with TRBJ1-4, with 7 bases matching TRBD1. Germline V gives CDR1 LGHDT, CDR2 YNNKEL (reference sequence). This CDR3 has 15 amino acids. Trimming at V came to 3 bases and at J to 3 bases, leaving 4 bases not matched to a gene. For the CDR3, the DNA is TGTGCCAGCAGCCATGCAGGGGGTTCTAATGAAAAACTGTTTTTT. This encodes CASSHAGGSNEKLFF.

This clone has just one count. The rearrangement links TRBV28 to TRBJ1-1, with 10 bases aligning to TRBD1. The V segment lost 5 bases and the J segment 4 bases; nucleotides outside the gene matches: 7. This CDR3 spans 15 amino acids. Per germline, CDR1 MDHEN and CDR2 SYDVKM. The CDR3 DNA follows: TGTGCCAGCAGTCTAACCGGGACAGGGGTCACTGAAGCTTTCTTT. Protein: CASSLTGTGVTEAFF.

The chain recombines TRBV28 with TRBJ1-6; D remains ambiguous. The V and J ends lost 5 bases and 6 bases respectively, with 8 bases between them. The germline CDR1 and CDR2 sequences are MDHEN and SYDVKM. This CDR3 region has 13 residues. In DNA, the CDR3 is TGTGCCAGCAGTACCCCGAGTAATTCACCCCTCCACTTT. Its translation is CASSTPSNSPLHF. The whole variable domain, filled in from reference TRBV28 and TRBJ1-6, reads DVKVTQSSRYLVKRTGEKVFLECVQDMDHENMFWYRQDPGLGLRLIYFSYDVKMKEKGDIPEGYSVSREKKERFSLILESASTNQTSMYLCASSTPSNSPLHFGNGTRLTVT.

This chain uses TRBV5-1 with TRBJ2-2; D could derive from TRBD1 or TRBD2 (6 bases each). V dropped 6 bases and J dropped 7 bases, with 13 bases sitting between them. Germline assignment: CDR1 SGHRS and CDR2 YFSETQ. This CDR3 region has 13 residues. CDR3 in amino acids: CASKAGGGGELFF. The CDR3 nucleotides are TGCGCCAGCAAGGCCGGGGGCGGCGGGGAGCTGTTTTTT. Filled out from reference TRBV5-1 and TRBJ2-2, the complete variable domain reads KAGVTQTPRYLIKTRGQQVTLSCSPISGHRSVSWYQQTPGQGLQFLFEYFSETQRNKGNFPGRFSGRQFSNSRSEMNVSTLELGDSALYLCASKAGGGGELFFGEGSRLTVL.

The chain joins TRBV14 to TRBJ2-1; D may be TRBD2 (6 bases). The CDR3 is made up of 16 amino acids. CDR1 is SGHDN, CDR2 FVKESK, per germline. Trimming removed 3 bases from V and 0 bases from J, with 12 bases in between. CDR3 DNA: TGTGCCAGCAGCCAGGTTGGGGGGAGCTCCTACAATGAGCAGTTCTTC. Translated: CASSQVGGSSYNEQFF.

This CDR3 is CASSLRQGATYEQYF. CDR3 DNA: TGTGCCAGCAGCTTACGACAGGGGGCCACCTACGAGCAGTACTTC. The chain employs TRBV7-8 and TRBJ2-7, with 10 nucleotides matching TRBD1. Germline V gene data show CDR1 as SGHVS and CDR2 as FQNEAQ. V was pared by 2 bases and J by 2 bases, with 3 bases of the junction left unmatched. CDR3 size: 15 residues. The variable domain in full, with the rest retrieved from reference TRBV7-8 and TRBJ2-7, is GAGVSQSPRYKVAKRGQDVALRCDPISGHVSLFWYQQALGQGPEFLTYFQNEAQLDKSGLPSDRFFAERPEGSVSTLKIQRTQQEDSAVYLCASSLRQGATYEQYFGPGTRLTVT.

This clone was seen a single time. The rearrangement uses TRBV2 and TRBJ1-5, with D hard to call. Germline CDR1 reads SNHLY; CDR2 reads FYNNEI. V was trimmed by 2 bases and J by 3 bases, leaving 8 bases between them. The CDR3 totals 14 residues. Here the CDR3 reads CASSELAANQPQHF. CDR3 nucleotides: TGTGCCAGCAGTGAATTGGCCGCCAATCAGCCCCAGCATTTT.

The J gene is TRBJ1-1, the V gene TRBV27; TRBD1 matches 7 bases. The CDR3 length is 13 residues. The germline V gene encodes CDR1 MNHEY and CDR2 SMNVEV (reference sequence). V gave up 6 bases and J gave up 11 bases; unmatched junction bases: 12. The CDR3 DNA reads as TGTGCCAGCAGCATACAAGGGGGCAAGGGGGCTTTCTTT. It is translated as CASSIQGGKGAFF.

The V call is TRBV24-1, the J call TRBJ2-7; no clear D gene. Germline values: CDR1 KGHDR, CDR2 SFDVKD. The CDR3 totals 13 residues. Trimming took 4 bases from V and 0 from J, leaving 6 bases between them. The CDR3 DNA sequence: TGTGCCACCAGTGAACAGTCCTCCTACGAGCAGTACTTC. Its translation: CATSEQSSYEQYF.

The chain employs TRBV15 and TRBJ2-3; D is possibly TRBD1 or TRBD2 (5 bases each). CDR3 length: 14 amino acids. The V gene's germline CDR1 is LNHNV and CDR2 YYDKDF (reference sequence). Trimming shortened V by 6 bases and J by 6 bases, and 16 bases separated the two germline ends. The CDR3 here is CATRNRDLVDTQYF. The CDR3 nucleotides read TGTGCCACCAGGAACCGGGACCTAGTGGATACGCAGTATTTT.

The chain joins TRBV4-2 to TRBJ2-7; D gene uncertain. With 0 bases removed from V and 4 bases from J, the gap between germline ends came to 7 bases. Germline loops: CDR1 LGHNA, CDR2 YNFKEQ. CDR3 size: 13 residues. CDR3 bases: TGTGCCAGCAGCCAAGATCTCACGTACGAGCAGTACTTC. As protein: CASSQDLTYEQYF.

V gene TRBV24-1 combines with J gene TRBJ2-3, with D perhaps assigned TRBD1 or TRBD2 (7 bases each). Germline V gives CDR1 KGHDR, CDR2 SFDVKD. This CDR3 has 15 residues. V was pared by 2 bases and J by 3 bases, with 11 bases between. CDR3 loop: CATSDYQGGTDTQYF. Here the CDR3 DNA reads TGTGCCACCAGTGATTACCAGGGGGGGACAGATACGCAGTATTTT.

This rearrangement joins TRBV7-2 to TRBJ2-7; 13 nucleotides line up with TRBD2. The CDR3 runs to 15 residues. Unmatched junction bases numbered 8, after V lost 7 bases and J lost 5 bases. Germline V gene data show CDR1 as SGHTA and CDR2 as FQGNSA. In nucleotides, the CDR3 is TGTGCCAGCAACGATCCCGGACTAGCGGGGGACGAGCAGTACTTC. Protein: CASNDPGLAGDEQYF.

The J gene is TRBJ2-2, the V gene TRBV4-3; perhaps D is TRBD1 or TRBD2 (5 bases each). CDR1 and CDR2 (germline): LGHNA, YSLEER. With 1 base removed from V and 0 bases from J, the gap between germline ends came to 9 bases. The CDR3 runs to 16 residues. Here the CDR3 reads CASSQGGITNTGELFF. The CDR3 DNA follows: TGCGCCAGCAGCCAAGGGGGGATAACGAACACCGGGGAGCTGTTTTTT.

This clone occurred once. This chain links TRBV28 with TRBJ2-1; TRBD2 is a possible D gene (5 bases). Germline CDR1 MDHEN, CDR2 SYDVKM. The CDR3 runs to 12 residues. V gave up 8 bases and J gave up 9 bases, with 14 bases separating them. CDR3 nucleotides: TGTGCCAGCCATTCTCCGGCGGGTGAGCAGTTCTTC. Residues: CASHSPAGEQFF.

This CDR3 reads CASSPGLAGASYNEQFF. The DNA of the CDR3 is TGTGCCAGCAGCCCAGGACTAGCGGGGGCGTCTTACAATGAGCAGTTCTTC. The V gene is TRBV11-2, the J gene TRBJ2-1; 13 nucleotides agree with TRBD2. With V trimmed by 5 bases and J by 4 bases, 8 bases remained unmatched. The CDR3 loop spans 17 amino acids. Germline lookup yields CDR1 SGHAT and CDR2 FQNNGV.

The chain couples TRBV24-1 to TRBJ2-7; a possible D gene is TRBD1 (5 bases). CDR1 is KGHDR, CDR2 SFDVKD, per germline. The V end lost 3 bases, the J end lost 6 bases, and 11 bases lay between the germline ends. The CDR3 has 13 residues. CDR3 in amino acids: CATSDGAKGEQYF. CDR3 in DNA: TGTGCCACCAGTGATGGGGCAAAGGGCGAGCAGTACTTC.